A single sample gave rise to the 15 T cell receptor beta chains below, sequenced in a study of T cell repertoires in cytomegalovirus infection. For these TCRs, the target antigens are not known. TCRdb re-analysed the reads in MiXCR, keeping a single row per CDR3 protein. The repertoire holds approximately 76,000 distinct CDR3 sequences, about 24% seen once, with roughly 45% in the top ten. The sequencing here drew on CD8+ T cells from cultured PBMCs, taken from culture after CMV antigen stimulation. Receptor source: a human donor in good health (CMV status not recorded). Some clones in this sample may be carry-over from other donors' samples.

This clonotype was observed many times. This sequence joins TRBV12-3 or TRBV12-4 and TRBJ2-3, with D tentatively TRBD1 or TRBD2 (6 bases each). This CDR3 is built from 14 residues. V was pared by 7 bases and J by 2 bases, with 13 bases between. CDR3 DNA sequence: TGTGCCAGCAACGGGGGCGGCTTCACAGATACGCAGTATTTT. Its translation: CASNGGGFTDTQYF.

In DNA form, the CDR3 reads TGCGCCAGCAGCCCGGGACAGGGAGGCTCCTACGAGCAGTACTTC. Encoded protein: CASSPGQGGSYEQYF. This rearrangement joins TRBV4-3 to TRBJ2-7; TRBD1 matches at 9 bases. This CDR3 contains 15 residues. The V gene's germline CDR1 is LGHNA and CDR2 YSLEER. The J segment lost 0 bases and the V segment lost 4 bases, leaving 4 bases of the junction unmatched.

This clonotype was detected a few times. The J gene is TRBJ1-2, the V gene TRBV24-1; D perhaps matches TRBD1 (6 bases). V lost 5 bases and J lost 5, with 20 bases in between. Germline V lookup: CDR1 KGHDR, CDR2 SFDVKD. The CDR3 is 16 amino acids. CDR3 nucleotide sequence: TGTGCCACCAGTGGTTGGACAGACGGCTATTCGTATGGCTACACCTTC. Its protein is CATSGWTDGYSYGYTF.

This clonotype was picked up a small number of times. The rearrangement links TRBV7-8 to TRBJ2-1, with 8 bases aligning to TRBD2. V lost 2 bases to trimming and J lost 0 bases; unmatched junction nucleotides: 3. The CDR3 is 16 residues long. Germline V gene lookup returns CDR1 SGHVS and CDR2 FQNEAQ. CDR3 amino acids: CASSLSLAGSYNEQFF. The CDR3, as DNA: TGTGCCAGCAGCTTATCTCTAGCGGGCTCCTACAATGAGCAGTTCTTC.

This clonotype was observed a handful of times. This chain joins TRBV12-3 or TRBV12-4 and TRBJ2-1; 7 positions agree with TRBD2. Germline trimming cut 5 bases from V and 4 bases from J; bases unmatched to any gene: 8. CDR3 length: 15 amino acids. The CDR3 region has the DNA TGTGCCAGCAGTAGACCGGGACTACCGTACAATGAGCAGTTCTTC. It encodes CASSRPGLPYNEQFF.

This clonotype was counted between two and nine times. CDR3 sequence reads: CASSLSSQNYEQYF. The DNA of the CDR3 is TGTGCCAGCAGTTTGAGTTCACAAAACTACGAGCAGTACTTC. The chain combines TRBV27 with TRBJ2-7; D is unresolved. There are 14 residues in the CDR3. Trimming cost V 3 bases and J 3 bases, with 12 bases left between them. Germline CDR1 is MNHEY and CDR2 is SMNVEV (reference sequence).

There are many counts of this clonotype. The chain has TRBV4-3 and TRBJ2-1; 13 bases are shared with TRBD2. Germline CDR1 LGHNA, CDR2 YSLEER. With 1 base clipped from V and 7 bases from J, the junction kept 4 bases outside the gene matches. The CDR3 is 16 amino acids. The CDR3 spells CASSQGLAGGKNEQFF. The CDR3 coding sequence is TGCGCCAGCAGCCAAGGACTAGCGGGGGGTAAAAATGAGCAGTTCTTC.

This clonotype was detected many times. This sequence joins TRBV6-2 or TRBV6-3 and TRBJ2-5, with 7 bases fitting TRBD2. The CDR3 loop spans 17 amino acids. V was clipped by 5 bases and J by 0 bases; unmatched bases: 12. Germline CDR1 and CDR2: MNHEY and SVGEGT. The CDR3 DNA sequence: TGTGCCAGCAGTCCGAACCGGGACTATCTGTACCAAGAGACCCAGTACTTC. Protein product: CASSPNRDYLYQETQYF.

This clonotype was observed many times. The DNA of the CDR3 is TGTGCCAGCAGCCCGAGAGTGGCTAGCACAGATACGCAGTATTTT. Protein sequence: CASSPRVASTDTQYF. The chain combines TRBV7-6 with TRBJ2-3; D unresolved. Germline CDR1 reads SGHVS; CDR2 reads FNYEAQ. The CDR3 runs to 15 residues. V was cut by 5 bases and J by 0 bases, with 12 bases left in between.

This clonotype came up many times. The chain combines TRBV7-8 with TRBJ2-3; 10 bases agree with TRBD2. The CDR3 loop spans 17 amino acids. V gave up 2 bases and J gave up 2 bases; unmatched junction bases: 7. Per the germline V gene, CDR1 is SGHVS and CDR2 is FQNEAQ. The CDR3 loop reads CASSLRVAGGTTDTQYF. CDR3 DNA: TGTGCCAGCAGCTTAAGGGTAGCGGGAGGAACCACAGATACGCAGTATTTT.

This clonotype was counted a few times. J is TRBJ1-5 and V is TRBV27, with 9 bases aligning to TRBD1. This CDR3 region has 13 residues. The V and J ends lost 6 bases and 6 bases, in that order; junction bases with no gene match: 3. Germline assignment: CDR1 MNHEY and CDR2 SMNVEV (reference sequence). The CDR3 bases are TGTGCCAGCAGCCGACAGGGGGTTCAGCCCCAGCATTTT. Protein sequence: CASSRQGVQPQHF.

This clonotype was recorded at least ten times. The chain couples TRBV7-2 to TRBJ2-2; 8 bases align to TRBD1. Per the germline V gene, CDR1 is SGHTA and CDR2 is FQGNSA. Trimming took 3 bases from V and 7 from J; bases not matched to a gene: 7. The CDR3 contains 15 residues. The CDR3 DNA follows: TGTGCCAGCAGCTTGGGCCAGGGGGCAAGCGGGGAGCTGTTTTTT. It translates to CASSLGQGASGELFF.

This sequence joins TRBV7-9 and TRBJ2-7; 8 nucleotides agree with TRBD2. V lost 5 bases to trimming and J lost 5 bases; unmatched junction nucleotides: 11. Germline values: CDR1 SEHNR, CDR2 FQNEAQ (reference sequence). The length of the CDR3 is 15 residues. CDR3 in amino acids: CASSPIGRAENEQYF. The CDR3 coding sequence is TGTGCCAGCAGCCCTATCGGGAGGGCCGAGAACGAGCAGTACTTC.

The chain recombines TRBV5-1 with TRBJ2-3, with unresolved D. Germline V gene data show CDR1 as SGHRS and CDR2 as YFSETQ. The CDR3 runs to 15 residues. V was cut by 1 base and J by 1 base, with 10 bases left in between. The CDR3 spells CASSLNIGGTDTQYF. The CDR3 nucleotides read TGCGCCAGCAGCTTGAACATAGGCGGCACAGATACGCAGTATTTT.

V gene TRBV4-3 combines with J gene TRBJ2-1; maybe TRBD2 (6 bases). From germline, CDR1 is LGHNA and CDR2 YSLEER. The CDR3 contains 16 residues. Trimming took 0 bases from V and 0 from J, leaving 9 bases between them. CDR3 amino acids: CASSQDSSGSYNEQFF. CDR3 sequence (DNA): TGCGCCAGCAGCCAAGATAGTAGCGGCTCCTACAATGAGCAGTTCTTC.